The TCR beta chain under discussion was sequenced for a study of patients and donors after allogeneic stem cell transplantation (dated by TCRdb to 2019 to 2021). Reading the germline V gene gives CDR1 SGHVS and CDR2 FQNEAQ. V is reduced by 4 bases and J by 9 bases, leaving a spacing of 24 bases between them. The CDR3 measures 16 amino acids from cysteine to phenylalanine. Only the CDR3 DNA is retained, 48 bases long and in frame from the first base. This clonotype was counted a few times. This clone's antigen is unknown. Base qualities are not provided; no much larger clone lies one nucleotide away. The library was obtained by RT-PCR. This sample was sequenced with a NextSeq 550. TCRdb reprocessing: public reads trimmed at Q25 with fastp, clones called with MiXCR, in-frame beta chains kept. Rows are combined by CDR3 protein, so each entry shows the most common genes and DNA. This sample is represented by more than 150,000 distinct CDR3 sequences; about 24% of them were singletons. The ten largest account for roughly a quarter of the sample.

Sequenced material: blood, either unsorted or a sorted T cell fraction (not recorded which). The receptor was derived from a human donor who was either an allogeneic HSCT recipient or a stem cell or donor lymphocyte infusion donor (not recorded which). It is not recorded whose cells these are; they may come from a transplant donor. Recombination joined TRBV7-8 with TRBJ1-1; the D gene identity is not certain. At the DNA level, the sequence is TGTGCCAGCAGCTCGATAGGACGGGGAGGATACGTGAAAGCTTTCTTT. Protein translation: CASSSIGRGGYVKAFF.